Sequencing of this T cell receptor (beta chain) was carried out in a study of blood T cell repertoires in COVID-19. Across the study: Sources were T cells, B-cell-depleted T cells, or PBMCs; the material itself was cDNA or gDNA.

In the authors' methods: Estimated nucleated cell counts came from reference gene primer amplification. Data came from immunoSEQ multiplex PCR; TCRdb stores just in-frame clones and leaves some out. V, J and clone size derive from that table, while D and trimming were established from the DNA sequence. Of roughly 260,000 clones listed, more than 90% are singletons. The germline V gene encodes CDR1 SGHDN and CDR2 FVKESK. V was clipped by 4 bases and J by 6 bases; unmatched bases: 8. This CDR3 region has 16 residues. The chain couples TRBV14 to TRBJ2-1; TRBD2 aligns across 11 bases. This receptor was identified in a person aged 18-29 years with COVID-19, enrolled during active disease. Sequencing was done on a sample of peripheral blood. This chain's CDR3 is CASSPLTSGMFNEQFF. CDR3 in DNA: TGTGCCAGCAGCCCCTTGACTAGCGGGATGTTCAATGAGCAGTTCTTC.